What follows is one TCR beta chain and its context. This entry is derived from a study of blood T cell repertoires in COVID-19. Under the authors' procedure: Estimated nucleated cell counts came from reference gene primer amplification. The protocol was immunoSEQ multiplex PCR, while the TCRdb copy is restricted to in-frame clones and leaves out a portion. That table is the source of V, J and clone size, and D and trimming were worked out from the DNA. The profile covers about 180,000 clones, with around 89% appearing a single time and 1.9% taken by the ten largest. The TCR was taken from a young man who had recovered from COVID-19. Sequenced: peripheral blood.

DNA of the CDR3: TGTGCCAGCAGTGAAGGGGGGGTTCGGGAGCAGTACTTC. Translation gives CASSEGGVREQYF. V usage is TRBV28 and J usage is TRBJ2-7, with a tentative D call TRBD2 (7 bases). The CDR3 sequence is 13 residues long. V was pared by 5 bases and J by 7 bases, with 15 bases between. Germline V gene lookup returns CDR1 MDHEN and CDR2 SYDVKM.